The 31 T cell receptor beta chains listed next were all sequenced from one sample in a study of blood T cell repertoires in COVID-19. Generated by immunoSEQ multiplex PCR, the TCRdb table keeps only in-frame clones and is missing some. The table lists roughly 66,000 clones, more than 65% of them singletons, with around 4.3% in the top ten. Material for sequencing was peripheral blood. The receptors come from a woman aged 55-69 years with acute or convalescent COVID-19.

The J gene is TRBJ2-7, the V gene TRBV27, with 11 bases matching TRBD2. Germline V CDR1 and CDR2: MNHEY, SMNVEV (reference sequence). The V and J ends lost 4 bases and 2 bases, in that order; junction bases with no gene match: 7. This CDR3 has 16 amino acids. The CDR3 sequence is CASSSPPSGGTYEQYF. The CDR3 DNA is TGTGCCAGCAGTTCCCCTCCTAGCGGGGGGACCTACGAGCAGTACTTC.

The rearrangement joins TRBV6-5 to TRBJ1-1; D is unresolved. CDR1 MNHEY and CDR2 SVGAGI come from the germline V gene. Trimming left V 8 bases short and J 4 bases short, with 8 bases between. The CDR3 totals 11 residues. CDR3 amino acids: CASFQVTEAFF. In nucleotides, the CDR3 is TGTGCCAGCTTCCAGGTCACTGAAGCTTTCTTT.

This chain uses TRBV5-5 with TRBJ1-6; no reliable D call. The V end lost 0 bases, the J end lost 16 bases, and 17 bases lay between the germline ends. Germline V lookup: CDR1 SGHKS, CDR2 YYEKEE (reference sequence). The CDR3 is 14 residues long. The CDR3 DNA reads TGTGCCAGCAGCTTGGCCGCGACACTCCTAACTCTCCACTTT. Its translation is CASSLAATLLTLHF.

This clone was observed a single time. The chain joins TRBV5-1 to TRBJ1-2, with 7 bases fitting TRBD1. The CDR3 is made up of 16 amino acids. Trimming cost V 0 bases and J 0 bases; bases outside gene matches: 5. Germline V gives CDR1 SGHRS, CDR2 YFSETQ. This chain's CDR3 is CASSLATGPTNYGYTF. The DNA for the CDR3 is TGCGCCAGCAGCTTGGCGACAGGGCCGACTAACTATGGCTACACCTTC.

V is TRBV9 and J is TRBJ2-3; weak D call: TRBD1 (8 bases). The CDR3 spans 15 residues. Trimming took off 4 bases at V and 6 bases at J, with 18 bases between the two ends. Germline-derived CDR1 and CDR2 are SGDLS and YYNGEE. The CDR3 region has the DNA TGTGCCAGCAGCCCAACAGGGGGGGCTCAGGATACGCAGTATTTT. Its translation: CASSPTGGAQDTQYF.

This clone has a handful of counts. Other DNA sequences of this sample code for an identical CDR3. J is TRBJ1-5 and V is TRBV19; 7 positions agree with TRBD1. The CDR3 is made up of 14 amino acids. Germline CDR1 and CDR2: LNHDA and SQIVND (reference sequence). V dropped 3 bases and J dropped 4; count of bases not matched to a gene: 3. For the CDR3, the DNA is TGTGCCAGTAGTATCGGGACAGCAAATCAGCCCCAGCATTTT. This encodes CASSIGTANQPQHF.

The V and J genes are TRBV19 and TRBJ1-4; tentative D call: TRBD1 (5 bases). The CDR3 covers 14 residues. Per the germline V gene, CDR1 is LNHDA and CDR2 is SQIVND (reference sequence). The germline V and J ends were trimmed by 7 bases and 7 bases, with 16 bases remaining between them. The CDR3 here is CASNPTPGVEKLFF. The CDR3 DNA follows: TGTGCCAGTAACCCGACCCCGGGGGTTGAAAAACTGTTTTTT.

This chain links TRBV9 with TRBJ1-3; 8 bases fit TRBD1. CDR1 SGDLS and CDR2 YYNGEE come from the germline V gene. This CDR3 is built from 17 residues. V gave up 0 bases and J gave up 0 bases; unmatched junction bases: 5. As DNA, the CDR3 is TGTGCCAGCAGCGTAGATCAGGGGGCCCTCTCTGGAAACACCATATATTTT. This encodes CASSVDQGALSGNTIYF.

The chain employs TRBV5-1 and TRBJ2-3; 12 bases are a match to TRBD2. Germline V gene sequence: CDR1 SGHRS, CDR2 YFSETQ. Unmatched junction bases numbered 2, after V lost 4 bases and J lost 5 bases. The CDR3 runs 14 residues. CDR3 amino acids: CASSPSGGGDTQYF. The CDR3 DNA sequence: TGCGCCAGCAGCCCTAGCGGGGGGGGAGATACGCAGTATTTT.

The table lists this clone with a few counts. The chain couples TRBV7-2 to TRBJ1-2; TRBD1 matches at 9 bases. The CDR3 length is 16 residues. Germline CDR1 SGHTA, CDR2 FQGNSA. J was trimmed by 4 bases and V by 6 bases; bases with no gene match: 12. In DNA form, the CDR3 reads TGTGCCAGCAGACGCCGGACAGGGGAAGGGAGCTATGGCTACACCTTC. Its protein is CASRRRTGEGSYGYTF.

The chain employs TRBV19 and TRBJ2-7; TRBD2 matches 14 bases. The CDR3 extends over 12 amino acids. Germline V gene lookup returns CDR1 LNHDA and CDR2 SQIVND (reference sequence). Trimming took 8 bases from V and 9 from J; bases not matched to a gene: 3. The CDR3 reads CASGLAGGVQYF. The CDR3 DNA reads as TGTGCCAGTGGACTAGCGGGGGGTGTGCAGTACTTC.

The gene calls are TRBV2 and TRBJ2-7; TRBD2 might be the D (6 bases). The V end was cut by 7 bases, the J end by 4 bases, with 23 bases between. Germline V gene data show CDR1 as SNHLY and CDR2 as FYNNEI. This CDR3 contains 16 residues. CDR3 nucleotides: TGTGCCAGCACCGGAGGACGGGGGTATAAGTTGTACGAGCAGTACTTC. It encodes CASTGGRGYKLYEQYF. The entire variable domain, with the rest obtained from reference TRBV2 and TRBJ2-7, is as follows: EPEVTQTPSHQVTQMGQEVILRCVPISNHLYFYWYRQILGQKVEFLVSFYNNEISEKSEIFDDQFSVERPDGSNFTLKIRSTKLEDSAMYFCASTGGRGYKLYEQYFGPGTRLTVT.

V is TRBV21-1 and J is TRBJ1-2. TRBV21-1 is described as a pseudogene. This CDR3 comprises 15 residues. For the CDR3, the DNA is TGTGCCAGCAGCAGGAAGGGCCTGCGGGCCTATGGCTACACCTTC. Amino acid sequence: CASSRKGLRAYGYTF.

This sequence joins TRBV24-1 and TRBJ2-7; D gene unclear. V was clipped by 3 bases and J by 4 bases, with 9 bases between them. Germline V lookup: CDR1 KGHDR, CDR2 SFDVKD. The CDR3 covers 13 residues. The CDR3 coding sequence is TGTGCCACCAGTGATGGGTGGAGTTACGAGCAGTACTTC. Its translation: CATSDGWSYEQYF.

The J gene is TRBJ1-6, the V gene TRBV11-2; TRBD1 agrees at 10 bases. This CDR3 is built from 16 residues. Trimming cost V 5 bases and J 2 bases; bases outside gene matches: 3. CDR1 and CDR2 (germline): SGHAT, FQNNGV. CDR3 residues: CASSRGQGAYNSPLHF. The CDR3 nucleotides are TGTGCCAGCAGCCGCGGACAGGGGGCCTATAATTCACCCCTCCACTTT.

This clone came up a few times. This chain uses TRBV2 with TRBJ1-1; maybe TRBD1 (5 bases). The ends were cut back, 11 bases at V and 0 bases at J, with 13 bases in the middle. The CDR3 is 13 amino acids. Germline V CDR1 and CDR2: SNHLY, FYNNEI. The CDR3 bases are TGTGCCGGCGGAAAGGACATGAACACTGAAGCTTTCTTT. Its translation: CAGGKDMNTEAFF. The variable domain in full, completed from reference TRBV2 and TRBJ1-1, reads EPEVTQTPSHQVTQMGQEVILRCVPISNHLYFYWYRQILGQKVEFLVSFYNNEISEKSEIFDDQFSVERPDGSNFTLKIRSTKLEDSAMYFCAGGKDMNTEAFFGQGTRLTVV.

The chain uses TRBV20-1 and TRBJ2-7; a possible D gene is TRBD1 (6 bases). From germline, CDR1 is DFQATT and CDR2 SNEGSKA (reference sequence). Trimming pared 5 bases from V and 1 base from J, leaving 6 bases between. CDR3 size: 11 residues. The CDR3 DNA sequence: TGCAGTGCTCAGGGGTCCTACGAGCAGTACTTC. It yields the protein CSAQGSYEQYF.

This rearrangement joins TRBV7-3 to TRBJ2-2, with D tentatively TRBD2 (5 bases). CDR1 is SGHTA, CDR2 FQGTGA, per germline. Trimming left V 2 bases short and J 7 bases short, with 17 bases between. CDR3 length: 16 amino acids. The CDR3 DNA follows: TGTGCCAGCAGCTTAGGCGAAGCCGCCGAGGGCGGGGAGCTGTTTTTT. It codes for CASSLGEAAEGGELFF. Full variable domain (remainder filled in from reference TRBV7-3 and TRBJ2-2): GAGVSQTPSNKVTEKGKYVELRCDPISGHTALYWYRQSLGQGPEFLIYFQGTGAADDSGLPNDRFFAVRPEGSVSTLKIQRTERGDSAVYLCASSLGEAAEGGELFFGEGSRLTVL.

V and J are TRBV3-1 (or the pseudogene TRBV3-2) and TRBJ2-1; 8 bases agree with TRBD1. The CDR3 is 16 amino acids. The germline gives CDR1 LGHDT, CDR2 YNNKEL (reference sequence). J lost 3 bases, V lost 0 bases, and 4 bases had no gene match. The CDR3 DNA follows: TGTGCCAGCAGCCAAGAGGACAGGGTGGACTACAATGAGCAGTTCTTC. Amino acid sequence: CASSQEDRVDYNEQFF.

This clone was picked up one time. The V gene is TRBV12-3 or TRBV12-4, the J gene TRBJ2-7; a possible D gene is TRBD2 (6 bases). This CDR3 is 13 amino acids long. Deletions cut 7 bases from V and 7 bases from J, with 17 bases between. DNA for the CDR3: TGTGCCAGCATAGAGGCAGGGAGGAGGGAGCAGTACTTC. Protein sequence: CASIEAGRREQYF.

This chain connects TRBV7-9 to TRBJ1-1; D is perhaps TRBD1 (6 bases). The germline gives CDR1 SEHNR, CDR2 FQNEAQ (reference sequence). The CDR3 totals 15 residues. V lost 3 bases to trimming and J lost 0 bases, with 11 bases between them. The CDR3 loop is CASSLTGIMNTEAFF. CDR3 nucleotides: TGTGCCAGCAGCTTGACAGGTATCATGAACACTGAAGCTTTCTTT.

The chain carries TRBV9 and TRBJ1-1; 9 bases fit TRBD1. The CDR3 sequence is 16 residues long. Trimming took 0 bases from V and 0 from J; bases not matched to a gene: 3. CDR1 is SGDLS and CDR2 is YYNGEE in the germline V gene. For the CDR3, the DNA is TGTGCCAGCAGCGTAGAAGGGACAGGGTTGAACACTGAAGCTTTCTTT. Its translation: CASSVEGTGLNTEAFF.

This clone came up a few times. V usage is TRBV3-1 (or the pseudogene TRBV3-2) and J usage is TRBJ1-3, with 9 nucleotides matching TRBD1. The CDR3 is made up of 17 amino acids. The V gene end was trimmed by 2 bases and the J gene end by 2 bases; junction bases not matched to a gene: 7. Germline lookup yields CDR1 LGHDT and CDR2 YNNKEL (reference sequence). The CDR3 is CASSQRRDRVTGNTIYF. The CDR3 DNA reads TGTGCCAGCAGCCAAAGGCGGGACAGGGTTACTGGAAACACCATATATTTT.

The V and J genes are TRBV6-6 and TRBJ1-2; 7 nucleotides align to TRBD1. The V gene's germline CDR1 is MNHNY and CDR2 SVGAGI (reference sequence). With 9 bases clipped from V and 8 bases from J, the junction kept 6 bases outside the gene matches. The CDR3 loop spans 11 amino acids. The CDR3 protein is CASTGALGYTF. In DNA, the CDR3 is TGTGCCAGTACAGGGGCACTCGGCTACACCTTC.

The chain has TRBV10-2 and TRBJ2-1; 11 nucleotides match TRBD2. Germline V CDR1 and CDR2: WSHSY, SAAADI. J gave up 4 bases and V 1 base, and 3 bases lay outside the gene matches. CDR3 length: 16 residues. CDR3 nucleotide sequence: TGCGCCAGCAGTGAGTGGGGGACTAGCGGTTACAATGAGCAGTTCTTC. Translated: CASSEWGTSGYNEQFF.

The rearrangement links TRBV5-1 to TRBJ1-1; 7 bases map to TRBD1. V gave up 4 bases and J gave up 7 bases; unmatched junction bases: 7. Germline V lookup: CDR1 SGHRS, CDR2 YFSETQ. This CDR3 is built from 13 residues. This chain's CDR3 is CASSSGQDLEAFF. CDR3 in DNA: TGCGCCAGCAGCAGCGGACAGGACCTTGAAGCTTTCTTT. Full variable domain (remainder filled in from reference TRBV5-1 and TRBJ1-1): KAGVTQTPRYLIKTRGQQVTLSCSPISGHRSVSWYQQTPGQGLQFLFEYFSETQRNKGNFPGRFSGRQFSNSRSEMNVSTLELGDSALYLCASSSGQDLEAFFGQGTRLTVV.

This chain's CDR3 is CASRSGANEQYF. In DNA form, the CDR3 reads TGTGCCAGCAGGTCAGGGGCCAACGAGCAGTACTTC. The chain recombines TRBV12-3 or TRBV12-4 with TRBJ2-7; D possibly corresponds to TRBD1 (6 bases). The ends were cut back, 6 bases at V and 5 bases at J, with 11 bases in the middle. The CDR3 has 12 residues.

This chain joins TRBV11-2 and TRBJ2-5; D gene unclear. From germline, CDR1 is SGHAT and CDR2 FQNNGV. Trimming took 0 bases from V and 2 from J, leaving 4 bases between them. CDR3 length: 13 residues. The CDR3 loop reads CASSLDLQETQYF. The CDR3 region has the DNA TGTGCCAGCAGCTTAGACTTACAAGAGACCCAGTACTTC. The full variable domain, with the rest looked up from reference TRBV11-2 and TRBJ2-5, is EAGVAQSPRYKIIEKRQSVAFWCNPISGHATLYWYQQILGQGPKLLIQFQNNGVVDDSQLPKDRFSAERLKGVDSTLKIQPAKLEDSAVYLCASSLDLQETQYFGPGTRLLVL.

The rearrangement joins TRBV11-2 to TRBJ1-1; D is ambiguous. Trimming left V 5 bases short and J 1 base short, with 8 bases between. Germline CDR1 and CDR2: SGHAT and FQNNGV. The CDR3 runs 13 residues. CDR3 nucleotides: TGTGCCAGCAGCCTAGGGAGGAACACTGAAGCTTTCTTT. It encodes CASSLGRNTEAFF. Full variable domain (outside the CDR3, taken from reference TRBV11-2 and TRBJ1-1): EAGVAQSPRYKIIEKRQSVAFWCNPISGHATLYWYQQILGQGPKLLIQFQNNGVVDDSQLPKDRFSAERLKGVDSTLKIQPAKLEDSAVYLCASSLGRNTEAFFGQGTRLTVV.

The chain couples TRBV18 to TRBJ2-1; D is perhaps TRBD1 (6 bases). Germline values: CDR1 KGHSH, CDR2 LQKENI. V shed 0 bases and J shed 0 bases, with 9 bases lying between them. This CDR3 has 16 amino acids. The CDR3 loop reads CASSPPTGLSYNEQFF. The CDR3 DNA reads as TGTGCCAGCTCACCACCGACAGGCCTCTCCTACAATGAGCAGTTCTTC.

This chain uses TRBV2 with TRBJ1-4; D not resolved. Germline lookup yields CDR1 SNHLY and CDR2 FYNNEI. Deletions cut 3 bases from V and 6 bases from J, with 14 bases between. The CDR3 extends over 15 amino acids. Here the CDR3 DNA reads TGTGCCAGCAGTGATCGAGGGCGCGTAGATGAAAAACTGTTTTTT. It encodes CASSDRGRVDEKLFF.